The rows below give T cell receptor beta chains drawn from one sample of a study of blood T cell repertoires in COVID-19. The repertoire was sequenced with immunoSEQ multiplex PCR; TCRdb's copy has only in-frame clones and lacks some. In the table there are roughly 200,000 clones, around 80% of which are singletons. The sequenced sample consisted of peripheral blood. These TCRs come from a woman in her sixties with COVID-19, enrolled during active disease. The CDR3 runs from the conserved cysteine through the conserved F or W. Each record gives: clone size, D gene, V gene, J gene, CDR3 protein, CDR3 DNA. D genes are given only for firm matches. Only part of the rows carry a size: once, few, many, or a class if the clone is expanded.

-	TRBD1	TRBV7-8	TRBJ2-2	CASSLWLQGAQTGELFF	TGTGCCAGCAGCTTATGGCTTCAGGGGGCGCAGACCGGGGAGCTGTTTTTT
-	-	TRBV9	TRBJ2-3	CASSVGGAADTQYF	TGTGCCAGCAGCGTAGGGGGAGCGGCAGATACGCAGTATTTT
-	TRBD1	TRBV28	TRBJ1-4	CASSPPGQVDNEKLFF	TGTGCCAGCAGTCCGCCCGGACAGGTTGACAATGAAAAACTGTTTTTT
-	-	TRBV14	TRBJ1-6	CASSQDRAPRSPLHF	TGTGCCAGCAGCCAAGACAGGGCACCACGATCACCCCTCCACTTT
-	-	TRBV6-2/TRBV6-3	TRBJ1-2	CASSPTWTVGYTF	TGTGCCAGCAGTCCGACCTGGACAGTCGGCTACACCTTC
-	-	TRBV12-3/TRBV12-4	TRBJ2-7	CASSLPGYEQYF	TGTGCCAGCAGTTTACCGGGCTACGAGCAGTACTTC
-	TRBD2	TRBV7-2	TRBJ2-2	CASSLAVLAGGSPGELFF	TGTGCCAGCAGCTTAGCTGTCCTAGCGGGAGGTTCCCCCGGGGAGCTGTTTTTT
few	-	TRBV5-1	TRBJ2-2	CASTSWNTGELFF	TGCGCCAGCACGTCTTGGAACACCGGGGAGCTGTTTTTT
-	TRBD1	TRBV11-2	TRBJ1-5	CASSPDRGTQPQHF	TGTGCCAGCAGCCCGGACAGGGGGACTCAGCCCCAGCATTTT
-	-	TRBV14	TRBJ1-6	CASSQAPVNSPLHF	TGTGCCAGCAGCCAAGCGCCAGTTAATTCACCCCTCCACTTT
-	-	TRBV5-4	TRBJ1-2	CASSFGLGPNYGYTF	TGTGCCAGCAGCTTTGGGCTGGGCCCTAACTATGGCTACACCTTC
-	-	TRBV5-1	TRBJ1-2	CASSPGGDYGYTF	TGCGCCAGCAGCCCCGGAGGGGACTATGGCTACACCTTC
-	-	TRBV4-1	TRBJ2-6	CASSPLQVGVSGANVLTF	TGCGCCAGCAGCCCCCTACAGGTAGGGGTCTCTGGGGCCAACGTCCTGACTTTC
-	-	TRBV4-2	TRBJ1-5	CASSQSLRISNQPQHF	TGTGCCAGCAGCCAATCACTCAGGATTAGCAATCAGCCCCAGCATTTT
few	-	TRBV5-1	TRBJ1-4	CASSITGSNEKLFF	TGCGCCAGCAGCATAACAGGGAGTAATGAAAAACTGTTTTTT
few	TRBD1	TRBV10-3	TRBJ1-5	CAISGGGQGGNQPQHF	TGTGCCATCAGTGGGGGGGGACAGGGTGGTAATCAGCCCCAGCATTTT
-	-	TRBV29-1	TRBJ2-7	CSVRRSSYEQYF	TGCAGTGTTAGAAGGAGCTCCTACGAGCAGTACTTC
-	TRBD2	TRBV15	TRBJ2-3	CATSPGGVFTDTQYF	TGTGCCACCAGCCCGGGGGGGGTCTTCACAGATACGCAGTATTTT
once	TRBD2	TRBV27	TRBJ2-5	CASSPTSWGETQYF	TGTGCCAGCAGTCCGACTAGCTGGGGAGAGACCCAGTACTTC
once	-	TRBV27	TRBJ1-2	CASSLLHKGVNYGYTF	TGTGCCAGCAGTTTATTGCACAAGGGGGTTAACTATGGCTACACCTTC
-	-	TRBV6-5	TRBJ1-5	CASSPSGTTTQPQHF	TGTGCCAGCAGTCCCTCCGGGACAACGACTCAGCCCCAGCATTTT
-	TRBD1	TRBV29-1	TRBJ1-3	CSVEDSHLTGGKNTIYF	TGCAGCGTTGAAGACTCTCACTTGACAGGGGGCAAGAACACCATATATTTT
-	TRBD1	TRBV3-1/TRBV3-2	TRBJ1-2	CASSQGSRDRGYGYTF	TGTGCCAGCAGCCAAGGATCTCGAGACAGGGGCTATGGCTACACCTTC
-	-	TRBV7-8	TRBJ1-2	CASSLAQPNYGYTF	TGTGCCAGCAGCTTAGCACAGCCTAACTATGGCTACACCTTC
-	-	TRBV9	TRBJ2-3	CASSVAPTDTQYF	TGTGCCAGCAGCGTGGCCCCCACAGATACGCAGTATTTT
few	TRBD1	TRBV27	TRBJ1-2	CASSYRGSDGYTF	TGTGCCAGCTCCTACAGGGGAAGCGATGGCTACACCTTC
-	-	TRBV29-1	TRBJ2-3	CSGGTPSTDTQYF	TGCAGCGGGGGGACACCTAGCACAGATACGCAGTATTTT
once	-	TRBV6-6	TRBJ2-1	CASSRPLDSGRAGSEQFF	TGTGCCAGCAGTCGCCCTTTAGACTCCGGACGGGCGGGGAGTGAGCAGTTCTTC
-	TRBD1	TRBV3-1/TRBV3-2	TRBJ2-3	CASSYRGSADTQYF	TGTGCCAGCAGCTACAGGGGGTCAGCAGATACGCAGTATTTT
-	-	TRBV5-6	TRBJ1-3	CASSLGRFSGNTIYF	TGTGCCAGCAGCTTGGGCAGGTTCTCTGGAAACACCATATATTTT
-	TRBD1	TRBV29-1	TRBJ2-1	CSGTGGSSYNEQFF	TGCAGCGGTACAGGGGGCAGCTCCTACAATGAGCAGTTCTTC
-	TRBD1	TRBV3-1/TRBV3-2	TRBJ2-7	CASSQGQYSYEQYF	TGTGCCAGCAGCCAGGGACAGTATTCCTACGAGCAGTACTTC
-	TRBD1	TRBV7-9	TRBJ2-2	CASSSTGTGVGNTGELFF	TGTGCCAGCAGTTCAACCGGGACAGGGGTCGGGAACACCGGGGAGCTGTTTTTT
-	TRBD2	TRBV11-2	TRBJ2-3	CASSSPSGMGTDTQYF	TGTGCCAGCAGCAGTCCTAGCGGGATGGGCACAGATACGCAGTATTTT
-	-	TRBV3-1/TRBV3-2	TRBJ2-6	CASSQDARISGANVLTF	TGTGCCAGCAGCCAAGATGCCAGGATCTCTGGGGCCAACGTCCTGACTTTC
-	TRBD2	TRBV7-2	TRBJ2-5	CASSLVSGGAQETQYF	TGTGCCAGCAGCTTAGTTAGCGGGGGGGCCCAAGAGACCCAGTACTTC
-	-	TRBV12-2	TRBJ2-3	CASRLAPLARLLTDTQYF	TGTGCAAGTCGCTTAGCCCCACTAGCACGCCTACTCACAGATACGCAGTATTTT
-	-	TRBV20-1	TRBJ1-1	CSARGATEAFF	TGCAGTGCTAGAGGGGCCACTGAAGCTTTCTTT
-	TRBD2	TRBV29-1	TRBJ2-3	CSGGSGRGTDTQYF	TGCAGCGGGGGGAGCGGGAGGGGCACAGATACGCAGTATTTT
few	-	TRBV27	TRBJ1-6	CASSPPVQGLFSYNSPLHF	TGTGCCAGCAGTCCCCCGGTGCAGGGCCTGTTCTCCTATAATTCACCCCTCCACTTT
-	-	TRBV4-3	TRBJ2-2	CASSQLTSTTGELFF	TGCGCCAGCAGCCAATTAACTAGCACCACCGGGGAGCTGTTTTTT
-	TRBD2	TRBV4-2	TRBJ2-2	CASSQREGNTGELFF	TGTGCCAGCAGCCAGAGGGAGGGAAACACCGGGGAGCTGTTTTTT